The entry that follows covers one T cell receptor beta chain sequence. There is no known antigen for this receptor. Base-call qualities are not available, and no considerably larger clone is one nucleotide away. This sample was included in a study of T cell responses to AZD1222 COVID-19 vaccine (dated by TCRdb to about 2021). Broadly, across the study: TCR sequencing covered some 240 trial participants: 200 to 220 given two doses of AZD1222 and approximately 25 given two doses of MenACWY control vaccine. Trial participants were enrolled by age into subgroups of 18-55, 56-69 and 70-plus years, and about 150, 27 and 61 TCR-sequenced participants, respectively, were included in these subgroups.

A distance of 12 bases separates the germline ends of V and J, which lose 11 bases and 5 bases respectively. From the germline V gene, CDR1 is ENHRY and CDR2 is SYGVKD. CDR3 length: 11 amino acids, cysteine to phenylalanine. Here the CDR3 DNA is all that survives: 33 bases in frame from base 1. General study outcomes and caveats: The whole spike protein was spanned by vaccine-associated CD4 TCRs, and dominant responses were seen in regions 160-218 and 743-854. Most participants were white British and females outnumbered males, and the authors suggested that clonal diversity may have been underestimated. The 56-69-year group was small, and its depth increase did not reach significance, likely because of low power. Conclusions about previously exposed vaccinees are limited, since just five or six AZD1222 recipients were seropositive for SARS-CoV-2 at baseline. Because no day 14 peak-response samples were available, the repertoires could be characterized only after the peak T cell response. After two AZD1222 doses, spike-specific TCR breadth and depth were significantly higher than at day 0 and than in MenACWY recipients. Nearly half of unique spike-specific TCRs reportedly recognized epitopes outside regions mutated in the B.1.351 and B.1.1.7 variants.

This specimen's time point label, interpreted: baseline before first vaccination. The sample's treatment or condition label, decoded: meningococcal conjugate vaccine given as trial control. Samples from vaccinated people were obtained from the UK trials COV001 and COV002, which included a single-blind randomized controlled phase 2/3 trial of AZD1222 (ChAdOx1 nCoV-19) in healthy adults. Trial participant PBMC samples were collected at day 0 and day 28 after the second dose for TCRbeta chain sequencing. The CDR3 regions of human TCRbeta chains were analyzed by immunosequencing. As for how the authors treated the data: Repertoire TCRs were matched against a reference library of SARS-CoV-2-specific TCRs generated with the MIRA antigen-specificity platform. Breadth was defined as the fraction of unique TCRs that were SARS-CoV-2-associated, and depth was defined as the fraction of total T cells that were SARS-CoV-2-associated. Each spike-specific TCR was assigned to its reactive spike region and to a CD4 or CD8 class using the MIRA data. Log10-transformed breadth and depth values were compared by one-way ANOVA with Sidak's multiple comparisons tests. TCRdb holds this immuneACCESS table with in-frame rearrangements only. Some clones are missing; in checked studies, unresolved V genes explain under half, and the rest has no known cause. Clonal size and the V and J genes are those of that table, whereas D and trimming came from the DNA. Here the sample has around 84,000 clones; about 91% occur a single time. The ten largest account for 9% to 12% of the sample.

The receptor chain draws on TRBV10-3 and TRBJ1-1; the D gene assignment is ambiguous. Sample: peripheral blood, taken on day 0 of MenACWY control vaccination. This TCR came from an adult in good health. CDR3 protein: CASWSGTEAFF. The DNA is as follows: TGTGCCTCCTGGAGTGGGACTGAAGCTTTCTTT.